This is a list of T cell receptor beta chains from one sample in a study of blood T cell repertoires in COVID-19. Profiling relied on immunoSEQ multiplex PCR, and the TCRdb table lists in-frame clones only, not all of them. This sample yields more than 70,000 clones, of which roughly 80% are seen a single time; about 35% belongs to the top ten. The sequencing input was peripheral blood. The receptors come from a woman in her seventies with acute or convalescent COVID-19. Each CDR3 is given with its conserved first and last residue. Each record gives: CDR3 DNA, CDR3 protein, V gene, D gene, J gene, clone size. The D gene is left open where the match is weak. A clone size is listed for some rows: how often the clone was seen (once, few, many), or a class if it is expanded.

cdr3_nt: TGTGCCAGCAGCCCTACCTTTAGCGGGAGAGGCTACGAGCAGTACTTC
cdr3_aa: CASSPTFSGRGYEQYF
v_call: TRBV6-2/TRBV6-3
d_call: TRBD2
j_call: TRBJ2-7
clone_size: NA

cdr3_nt: TGTGCCAGCAGATCTAGCGGGTCCTCCTACGAGCAGTACTTC
cdr3_aa: CASRSSGSSYEQYF
v_call: TRBV3-1/TRBV3-2
d_call: TRBD2
j_call: TRBJ2-7
clone_size: once

cdr3_nt: TGTGCCAGCTCAGAAGTTTCCGGGACAGGGAGTAAGAAGACCCAGTACTTC
cdr3_aa: CASSEVSGTGSKKTQYF
v_call: TRBV18
d_call: TRBD1
j_call: TRBJ2-5
clone_size: NA

cdr3_nt: TGTGCCAGCAGCTTAGTAGCGGGGGGAGAGCAGTTCTTC
cdr3_aa: CASSLVAGGEQFF
v_call: TRBV7-9
d_call: TRBD2
j_call: TRBJ2-1
clone_size: NA

cdr3_nt: TGTGCCAGCAGCCAAGGACTCCCAGGGCCGGATAGTATACGCACCATATATTTT
cdr3_aa: CASSQGLPGPDSIRTIYF
v_call: TRBV14
d_call: NA
j_call: TRBJ1-3
clone_size: NA

cdr3_nt: TGTGCCAGCAGCCGGACTAGCGGGTCCAACAATGAGCAGTTCTTC
cdr3_aa: CASSRTSGSNNEQFF
v_call: TRBV4-2
d_call: TRBD2
j_call: TRBJ2-1
clone_size: NA

cdr3_nt: TGCGCCAGCAGCCAGTTCCGGGACAGCTCCTACAATGAGCAGTTCTTC
cdr3_aa: CASSQFRDSSYNEQFF
v_call: TRBV4-1
d_call: TRBD1
j_call: TRBJ2-1
clone_size: NA

cdr3_nt: TGTGCCAGCAGTCTCAAGATACAGGGCCCCGGGGAGCTGTTTTTT
cdr3_aa: CASSLKIQGPGELFF
v_call: TRBV19
d_call: NA
j_call: TRBJ2-2
clone_size: NA

cdr3_nt: TGTGCCACCAGCTCTGCGAGTTGGAACACTGAAGCTTTCTTT
cdr3_aa: CATSSASWNTEAFF
v_call: TRBV15
d_call: NA
j_call: TRBJ1-1
clone_size: NA

cdr3_nt: TGTGCCAGCGGGTCTAGCTATGGTGAGCAGTTCTTC
cdr3_aa: CASGSSYGEQFF
v_call: TRBV2
d_call: NA
j_call: TRBJ2-1
clone_size: NA

cdr3_nt: TGCGCCAGCAGCCCAGCGCTTCCCAGCTCTGGAAACACCATATATTTT
cdr3_aa: CASSPALPSSGNTIYF
v_call: TRBV10-2
d_call: NA
j_call: TRBJ1-3
clone_size: NA

cdr3_nt: TGCGCCAGCAGCCAAGGAAGAGGGTTCGGGGAGGCCAAAAACATTCAGTACTTC
cdr3_aa: CASSQGRGFGEAKNIQYF
v_call: TRBV4-1
d_call: NA
j_call: TRBJ2-4
clone_size: NA

cdr3_nt: TGTGCCAGTAGTTACGGGACAGGGTCTCGGAGCAATCAGCCCCAGCATTTT
cdr3_aa: CASSYGTGSRSNQPQHF
v_call: TRBV19
d_call: TRBD1
j_call: TRBJ1-5
clone_size: once

cdr3_nt: TGCGCCAGCAGCCAAAGCCTAGCTTCTCTGCCGGGAGGAGCCAAAAACATTCAGTACTTC
cdr3_aa: CASSQSLASLPGGAKNIQYF
v_call: TRBV4-1
d_call: TRBD2
j_call: TRBJ2-4
clone_size: NA

cdr3_nt: TGTGCCAGCAGCTCCACATTCGGGACAGGGTACTATAATTCACCCCTCCACTTT
cdr3_aa: CASSSTFGTGYYNSPLHF
v_call: TRBV5-6
d_call: TRBD1
j_call: TRBJ1-6
clone_size: NA

cdr3_nt: TGTGCCAGCAGCGGAAAACAGGGGGCGGAGGAGACCCAGTACTTC
cdr3_aa: CASSGKQGAEETQYF
v_call: TRBV7-9
d_call: TRBD1
j_call: TRBJ2-5
clone_size: NA

cdr3_nt: TGTGCCAGCGGCCGCTCCGGGACAGGGCCCCTTTCTAACTATGGCTACACCTTC
cdr3_aa: CASGRSGTGPLSNYGYTF
v_call: TRBV3-1/TRBV3-2
d_call: TRBD1
j_call: TRBJ1-2
clone_size: NA

cdr3_nt: TGCGCCAGCAGCTTGACAGGGGAGTATGGCTACACCTTC
cdr3_aa: CASSLTGEYGYTF
v_call: TRBV5-1
d_call: TRBD1
j_call: TRBJ1-2
clone_size: NA

cdr3_nt: TGTGCCTGGAGTAAAGGCAGGGGCGGTGTCGGCTACACCTTC
cdr3_aa: CAWSKGRGGVGYTF
v_call: TRBV30
d_call: NA
j_call: TRBJ1-2
clone_size: NA

cdr3_nt: TGCGCCAGCAGCTCGCAGGACAGGCTGGACGTCTACACCTTC
cdr3_aa: CASSSQDRLDVYTF
v_call: TRBV5-1
d_call: TRBD1
j_call: TRBJ1-2
clone_size: NA

cdr3_nt: TGTGCCAGCACCCGACTGGGCGGGAGGGGAAATGAGCAGTTCTTC
cdr3_aa: CASTRLGGRGNEQFF
v_call: TRBV2
d_call: TRBD2
j_call: TRBJ2-1
clone_size: NA

cdr3_nt: TGTGCCAGCAGCTTGGGGCTAGCGGGTATGCATGAGCAGTTCTTC
cdr3_aa: CASSLGLAGMHEQFF
v_call: TRBV5-8
d_call: TRBD2
j_call: TRBJ2-1
clone_size: NA

cdr3_nt: TGTGCCAGCAGCACGGGAGAAAGGACCGGGGAGCTGTTTTTT
cdr3_aa: CASSTGERTGELFF
v_call: TRBV5-6
d_call: NA
j_call: TRBJ2-2
clone_size: few

cdr3_nt: TGTGCCAGCAGCTTAGGGGTAGCAGGGTACAATGAGCAGTTCTTC
cdr3_aa: CASSLGVAGYNEQFF
v_call: TRBV7-3
d_call: NA
j_call: TRBJ2-1
clone_size: NA

cdr3_nt: TGCAGCGCAATAAGGGACAGCTACAATGAGCAGTTCTTC
cdr3_aa: CSAIRDSYNEQFF
v_call: TRBV29-1
d_call: TRBD1
j_call: TRBJ2-1
clone_size: NA

cdr3_nt: TGTGCCAGCAGCTTGGGACTAGTTTCCAACGAGCAGTACTTC
cdr3_aa: CASSLGLVSNEQYF
v_call: TRBV5-4
d_call: NA
j_call: TRBJ2-7
clone_size: once

cdr3_nt: TGCGCCAGCAGTGAGATGACAGGATACAATGAGCAGTTCTTC
cdr3_aa: CASSEMTGYNEQFF
v_call: TRBV10-1
d_call: NA
j_call: TRBJ2-1
clone_size: NA

cdr3_nt: TGTGCCAGCAGCCAACAGCGGGAGGGGGGAGATACGCAGTATTTT
cdr3_aa: CASSQQREGGDTQYF
v_call: TRBV3-1/TRBV3-2
d_call: TRBD2
j_call: TRBJ2-3
clone_size: NA

cdr3_nt: TGTGCCAGCAGCTTAGACAGTTTGGAGACCCAGTACTTC
cdr3_aa: CASSLDSLETQYF
v_call: TRBV7-3
d_call: NA
j_call: TRBJ2-5
clone_size: NA

cdr3_nt: TGTGCCAGCAGCTTAGGCCTAGGGAGCTACGAGCAGTACTTC
cdr3_aa: CASSLGLGSYEQYF
v_call: TRBV13
d_call: NA
j_call: TRBJ2-7
clone_size: NA

cdr3_nt: TGTGCCAGCAGCTTAGCAGGGGGTGCAGGAGATACGCAGTATTTT
cdr3_aa: CASSLAGGAGDTQYF
v_call: TRBV7-6
d_call: NA
j_call: TRBJ2-3
clone_size: once

cdr3_nt: TGTGCCAGCAGCTTAGTTCGGGGATCAGATACGCAGTATTTT
cdr3_aa: CASSLVRGSDTQYF
v_call: TRBV7-2
d_call: NA
j_call: TRBJ2-3
clone_size: few

cdr3_nt: TGTGCCAGCAGCCAATCCGGGACAGGTAGCTTTTACTATGGCTACACCTTC
cdr3_aa: CASSQSGTGSFYYGYTF
v_call: TRBV3-1/TRBV3-2
d_call: TRBD1
j_call: TRBJ1-2
clone_size: NA

cdr3_nt: TGTGCTAGTGGTTTTGCGACTAAGACCGGGGAGCTGTTTTTT
cdr3_aa: CASGFATKTGELFF
v_call: TRBV12-5
d_call: NA
j_call: TRBJ2-2
clone_size: NA

cdr3_nt: TGTGCCAGCAGCCAAGATCATTACACCGGGGAGCTGTTTTTT
cdr3_aa: CASSQDHYTGELFF
v_call: TRBV4-2
d_call: NA
j_call: TRBJ2-2
clone_size: NA

cdr3_nt: TGTGCCAGCAGCTTAAGCGGCGGGACTTCCTACAATGAGCAGTTCTTC
cdr3_aa: CASSLSGGTSYNEQFF
v_call: TRBV7-9
d_call: NA
j_call: TRBJ2-1
clone_size: NA

cdr3_nt: TGTGCCAGCATTGGCTGGGCAAACGAGCAGTACTTC
cdr3_aa: CASIGWANEQYF
v_call: TRBV11-2
d_call: NA
j_call: TRBJ2-7
clone_size: NA

cdr3_nt: TGTGCCACCAGTGATTTAGGCAGCCCGGGGAAACAAGAGACCCAGTACTTC
cdr3_aa: CATSDLGSPGKQETQYF
v_call: TRBV24-1
d_call: NA
j_call: TRBJ2-5
clone_size: NA

cdr3_nt: TGTGCCAGCAGTTTAGGGGGGGCTTCCGTCCAGCCCCAGCATTTT
cdr3_aa: CASSLGGASVQPQHF
v_call: TRBV28
d_call: NA
j_call: TRBJ1-5
clone_size: NA

cdr3_nt: TGTGCCATCAGGGAGGAGAGTGACACTGAAGCTTTCTTT
cdr3_aa: CAIREESDTEAFF
v_call: TRBV10-3
d_call: NA
j_call: TRBJ1-1
clone_size: NA

cdr3_nt: TGTGCCACCGTAGAGGCAGGGAAGGCCGGGGAGCTGTTTTTT
cdr3_aa: CATVEAGKAGELFF
v_call: TRBV2
d_call: NA
j_call: TRBJ2-2
clone_size: NA

cdr3_nt: TGTGCCAGCAGCTTACGGGACAGTCCTTACGGGGAACTGTTTTTT
cdr3_aa: CASSLRDSPYGELFF
v_call: TRBV7-2
d_call: TRBD1
j_call: TRBJ1-4
clone_size: NA

cdr3_nt: TGTGCCAGTAGTATATCCCTAGTTGTCATTGAGCAGTTCTTC
cdr3_aa: CASSISLVVIEQFF
v_call: TRBV19
d_call: NA
j_call: TRBJ2-1
clone_size: once

cdr3_nt: TGTGCCAGCAGCCAAGACCTCGTTGGGACAGGTGGCTACACCTTC
cdr3_aa: CASSQDLVGTGGYTF
v_call: TRBV3-1/TRBV3-2
d_call: TRBD1
j_call: TRBJ1-2
clone_size: NA

cdr3_nt: TGTGCCAGCAGTTACTCATTAAGCAATCAGCCCCAGCATTTT
cdr3_aa: CASSYSLSNQPQHF
v_call: TRBV6-6
d_call: NA
j_call: TRBJ1-5
clone_size: NA

cdr3_nt: TGTGCCAGCAGCCAAAGACTAGCGGGAGTTCTCGGCCAAGAGACCCAGTACTTC
cdr3_aa: CASSQRLAGVLGQETQYF
v_call: TRBV7-2
d_call: TRBD2
j_call: TRBJ2-5
clone_size: NA

cdr3_nt: TGTGCCAGCAGCCCGACAGGGAACGAGCAGTACTTC
cdr3_aa: CASSPTGNEQYF
v_call: TRBV7-9
d_call: TRBD1
j_call: TRBJ2-7
clone_size: NA

cdr3_nt: TGTGCCAGCAGCCACGGGACAGGGAGGTACGAGCAGTACTTC
cdr3_aa: CASSHGTGRYEQYF
v_call: TRBV7-2
d_call: TRBD1
j_call: TRBJ2-7
clone_size: NA

cdr3_nt: NA
cdr3_aa: CASSFGQGASPYF
v_call: TRBV11-2
d_call: NA
j_call: TRBJ2-4
clone_size: NA

cdr3_nt: TGTGCCAGCAGCGCCGACGGGGGGCATAACACCGGGGAGCTGTTTTTT
cdr3_aa: CASSADGGHNTGELFF
v_call: TRBV13
d_call: NA
j_call: TRBJ2-2
clone_size: NA

cdr3_nt: TGTGCCACCAGTGAGGCCGGGACAGGGGCCGAGACCCAGTACTTC
cdr3_aa: CATSEAGTGAETQYF
v_call: TRBV24-1
d_call: TRBD1
j_call: TRBJ2-5
clone_size: NA

cdr3_nt: TGTGCCAGCTCAGGGAACAGGGTGGGCACTGAAGCTTTCTTT
cdr3_aa: CASSGNRVGTEAFF
v_call: TRBV18
d_call: NA
j_call: TRBJ1-1
clone_size: NA

cdr3_nt: TGTGCCAGCAGTGGTGGGGGGAATGAGCAGTTCTTC
cdr3_aa: CASSGGGNEQFF
v_call: TRBV7-3
d_call: NA
j_call: TRBJ2-1
clone_size: NA

cdr3_nt: TGCGCCAGGAAGACGCGGCAGCCCCAGCATTTT
cdr3_aa: CARKTRQPQHF
v_call: TRBV5-1
d_call: NA
j_call: TRBJ1-5
clone_size: NA

cdr3_nt: TGTGCCAGCAGCCAAGGGTTCGGGGGGACCGCTGAAGCTTTCTTT
cdr3_aa: CASSQGFGGTAEAFF
v_call: TRBV3-1/TRBV3-2
d_call: NA
j_call: TRBJ1-1
clone_size: NA

cdr3_nt: TGCGCCAGCAGCACAAAGCCGGGACTAGCGGGAGGGAATGAGCAGTTCTTC
cdr3_aa: CASSTKPGLAGGNEQFF
v_call: TRBV5-1
d_call: TRBD2
j_call: TRBJ2-1
clone_size: NA

cdr3_nt: TGTGCCAGCAGCCGACAGCGGGACACCGGGGAGCTGTTTTTT
cdr3_aa: CASSRQRDTGELFF
v_call: TRBV11-3
d_call: NA
j_call: TRBJ2-2
clone_size: NA

cdr3_nt: TGTGCCAGCAGCCAATCCACTAGAGGGGAGCTGTTTTTT
cdr3_aa: CASSQSTRGELFF
v_call: TRBV6-5
d_call: NA
j_call: TRBJ2-2
clone_size: NA

cdr3_nt: TGTGCCAGCAGGGGGAAGGGGACCGGGGAGCTGTTTTTT
cdr3_aa: CASRGKGTGELFF
v_call: TRBV9
d_call: NA
j_call: TRBJ2-2
clone_size: many